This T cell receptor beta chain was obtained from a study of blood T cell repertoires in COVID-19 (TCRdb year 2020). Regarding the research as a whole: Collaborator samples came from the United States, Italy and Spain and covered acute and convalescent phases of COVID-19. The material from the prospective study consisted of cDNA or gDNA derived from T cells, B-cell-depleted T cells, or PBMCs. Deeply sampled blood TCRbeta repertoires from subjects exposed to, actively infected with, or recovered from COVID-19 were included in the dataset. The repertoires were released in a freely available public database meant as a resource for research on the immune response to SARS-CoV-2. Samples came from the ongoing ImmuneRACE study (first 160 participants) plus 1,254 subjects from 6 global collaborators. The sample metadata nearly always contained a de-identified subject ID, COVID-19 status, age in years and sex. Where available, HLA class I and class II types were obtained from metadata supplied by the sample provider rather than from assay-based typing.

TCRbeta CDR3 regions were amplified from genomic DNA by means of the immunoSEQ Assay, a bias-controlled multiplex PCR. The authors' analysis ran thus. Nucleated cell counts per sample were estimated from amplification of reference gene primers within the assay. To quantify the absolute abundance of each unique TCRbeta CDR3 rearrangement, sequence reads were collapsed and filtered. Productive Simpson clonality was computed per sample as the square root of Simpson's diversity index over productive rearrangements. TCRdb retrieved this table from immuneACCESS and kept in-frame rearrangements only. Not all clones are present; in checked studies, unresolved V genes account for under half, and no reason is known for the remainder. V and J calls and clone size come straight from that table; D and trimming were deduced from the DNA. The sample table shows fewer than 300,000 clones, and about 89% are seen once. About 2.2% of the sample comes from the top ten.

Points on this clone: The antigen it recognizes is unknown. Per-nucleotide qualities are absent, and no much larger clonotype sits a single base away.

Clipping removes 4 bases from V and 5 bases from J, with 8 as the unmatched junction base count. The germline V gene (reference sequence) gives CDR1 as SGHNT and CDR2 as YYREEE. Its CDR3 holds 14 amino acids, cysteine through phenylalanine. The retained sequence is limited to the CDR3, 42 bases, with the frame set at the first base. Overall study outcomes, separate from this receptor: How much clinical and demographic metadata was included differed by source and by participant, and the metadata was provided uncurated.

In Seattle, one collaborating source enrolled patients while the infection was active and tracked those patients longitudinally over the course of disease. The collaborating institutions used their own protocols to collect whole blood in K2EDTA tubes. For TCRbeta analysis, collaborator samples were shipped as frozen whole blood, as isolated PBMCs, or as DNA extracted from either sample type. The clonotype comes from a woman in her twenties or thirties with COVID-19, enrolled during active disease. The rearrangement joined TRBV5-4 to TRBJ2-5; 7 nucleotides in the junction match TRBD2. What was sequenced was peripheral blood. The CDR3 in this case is CASSPMGGSETQYF. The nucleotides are TGTGCCAGCAGCCCGATGGGAGGGTCTGAGACCCAGTACTTC.